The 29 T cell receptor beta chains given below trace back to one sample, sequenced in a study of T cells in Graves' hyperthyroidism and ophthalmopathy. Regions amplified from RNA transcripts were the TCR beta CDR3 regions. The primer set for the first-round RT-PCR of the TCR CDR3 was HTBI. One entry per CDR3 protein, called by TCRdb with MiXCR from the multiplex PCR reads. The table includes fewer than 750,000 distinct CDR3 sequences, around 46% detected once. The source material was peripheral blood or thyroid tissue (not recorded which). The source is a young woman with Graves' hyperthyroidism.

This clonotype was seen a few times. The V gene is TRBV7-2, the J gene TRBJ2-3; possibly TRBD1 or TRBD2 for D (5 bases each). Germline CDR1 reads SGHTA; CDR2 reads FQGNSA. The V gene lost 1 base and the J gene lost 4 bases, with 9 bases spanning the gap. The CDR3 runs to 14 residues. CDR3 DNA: TGTGCCAGCAGCTTAGGGGGGTTCGCAGATACGCAGTATTTT. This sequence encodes CASSLGGFADTQYF.

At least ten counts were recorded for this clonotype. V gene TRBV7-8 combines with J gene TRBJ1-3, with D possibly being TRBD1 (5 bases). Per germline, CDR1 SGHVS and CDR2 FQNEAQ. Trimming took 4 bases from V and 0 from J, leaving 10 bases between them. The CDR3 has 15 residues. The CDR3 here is CASSSRGSSGNTIYF. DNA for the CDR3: TGTGCCAGCAGCTCCCGGGGGTCCTCTGGAAACACCATATATTTT.

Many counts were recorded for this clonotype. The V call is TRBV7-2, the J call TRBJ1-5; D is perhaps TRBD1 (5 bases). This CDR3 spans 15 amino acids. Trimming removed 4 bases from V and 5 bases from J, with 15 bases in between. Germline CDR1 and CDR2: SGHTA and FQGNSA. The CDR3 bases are TGTGCCAGCAGCTCCACCCCAGGGAATTATCAGCCCCAGCATTTT. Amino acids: CASSSTPGNYQPQHF.

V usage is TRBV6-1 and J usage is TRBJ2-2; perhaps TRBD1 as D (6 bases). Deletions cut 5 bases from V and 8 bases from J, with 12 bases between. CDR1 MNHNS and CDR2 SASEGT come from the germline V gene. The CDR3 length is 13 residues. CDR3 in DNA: TGTGCCAGCAGTAAGATTGGGACAGGGGAGCTGTTTTTT. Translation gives CASSKIGTGELFF.

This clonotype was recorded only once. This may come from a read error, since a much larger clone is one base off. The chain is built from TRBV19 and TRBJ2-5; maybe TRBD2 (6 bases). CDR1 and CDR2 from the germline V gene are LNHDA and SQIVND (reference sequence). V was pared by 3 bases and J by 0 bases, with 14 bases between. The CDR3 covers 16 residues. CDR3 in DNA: TGTGCCAGTAGTATCGATTTGAGCGGGCACCAAGAGACCCAGTACTTC. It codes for CASSIDLSGHQETQYF. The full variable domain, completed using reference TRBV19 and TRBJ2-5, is DGGITQSPKYLFRKEGQNVTLSCEQNLNHDAMYWYRQDPGQGLRLIYYSQIVNDFQKGDIAEGYSVSREKKESFPLTVTSAQKNPTAFYLCASSIDLSGHQETQYFGPGTRLLVL.

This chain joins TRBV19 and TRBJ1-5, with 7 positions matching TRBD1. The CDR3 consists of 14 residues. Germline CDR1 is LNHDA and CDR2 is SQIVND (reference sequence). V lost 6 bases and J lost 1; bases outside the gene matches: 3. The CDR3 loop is CASRVQGSNQPQHF. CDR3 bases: TGTGCCAGTAGGGTACAGGGGAGCAATCAGCCCCAGCATTTT.

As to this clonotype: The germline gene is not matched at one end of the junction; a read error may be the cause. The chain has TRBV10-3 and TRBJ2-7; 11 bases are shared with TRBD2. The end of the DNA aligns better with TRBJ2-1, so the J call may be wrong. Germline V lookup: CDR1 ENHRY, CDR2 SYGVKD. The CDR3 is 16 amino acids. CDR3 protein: CATSDLVAGGMNEQFF. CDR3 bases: TGTGCCACCAGTGATTTGGTAGCGGGAGGGATGAATGAGCAGTTCTTC.

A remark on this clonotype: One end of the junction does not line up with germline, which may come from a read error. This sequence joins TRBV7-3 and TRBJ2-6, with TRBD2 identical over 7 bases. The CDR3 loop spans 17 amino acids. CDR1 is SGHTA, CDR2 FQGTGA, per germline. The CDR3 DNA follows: TGTGCCAGCAGCCTAACCCCCGGGCGGGGAGGGACCAACGTCCTGACTTTC. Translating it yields CASSLTPGRGGTNVLTF.

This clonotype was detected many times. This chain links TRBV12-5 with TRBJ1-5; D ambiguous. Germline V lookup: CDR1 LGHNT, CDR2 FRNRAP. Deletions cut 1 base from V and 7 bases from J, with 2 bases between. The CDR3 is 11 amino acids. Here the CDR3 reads CASGLEQPQHF. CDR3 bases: TGTGCTAGTGGTTTGGAACAGCCCCAGCATTTT. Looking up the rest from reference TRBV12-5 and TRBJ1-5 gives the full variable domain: DARVTQTPRHKVTEMGQEVTMRCQPILGHNTVFWYRQTMMQGLELLAYFRNRAPLDDSGMPKDRFSAEMPDATLATLKIQPSEPRDSAVYFCASGLEQPQHFGDGTRLSIL.

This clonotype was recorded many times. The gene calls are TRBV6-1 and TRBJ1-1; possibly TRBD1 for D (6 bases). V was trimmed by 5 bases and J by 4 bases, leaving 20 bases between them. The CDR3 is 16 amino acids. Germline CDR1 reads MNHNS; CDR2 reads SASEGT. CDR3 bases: TGTGCCAGCAGTCTCCAACAGGGACGGTCGACCACTGAAGCTTTCTTT. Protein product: CASSLQQGRSTTEAFF.

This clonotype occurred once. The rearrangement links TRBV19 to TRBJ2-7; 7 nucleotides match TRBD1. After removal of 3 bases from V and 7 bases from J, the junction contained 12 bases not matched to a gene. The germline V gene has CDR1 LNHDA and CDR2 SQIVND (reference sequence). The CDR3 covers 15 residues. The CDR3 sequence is CASSIDRVERDEQYF. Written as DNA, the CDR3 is TGTGCCAGTAGTATTGACAGGGTAGAGAGGGATGAGCAGTACTTC.

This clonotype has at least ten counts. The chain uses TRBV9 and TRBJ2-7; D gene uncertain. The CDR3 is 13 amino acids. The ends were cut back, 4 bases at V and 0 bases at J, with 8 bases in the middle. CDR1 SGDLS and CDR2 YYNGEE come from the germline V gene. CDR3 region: CASSPPFSYEQYF. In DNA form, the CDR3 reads TGTGCCAGCAGCCCTCCCTTCTCCTACGAGCAGTACTTC.

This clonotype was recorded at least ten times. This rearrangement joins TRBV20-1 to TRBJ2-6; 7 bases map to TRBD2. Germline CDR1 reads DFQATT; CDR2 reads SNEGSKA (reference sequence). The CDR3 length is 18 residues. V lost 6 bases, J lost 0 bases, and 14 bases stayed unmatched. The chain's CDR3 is CSAPQGLAETSGANVLTF. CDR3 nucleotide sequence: TGCAGTGCCCCTCAAGGGCTAGCGGAAACCTCTGGGGCCAACGTCCTGACTTTC.

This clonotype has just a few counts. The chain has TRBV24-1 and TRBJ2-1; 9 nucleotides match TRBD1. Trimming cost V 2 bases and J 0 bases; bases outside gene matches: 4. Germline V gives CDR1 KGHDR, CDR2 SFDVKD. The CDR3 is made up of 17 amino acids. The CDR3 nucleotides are TGTGCCACCAGTGATTATACAGGGGGCACCTCCTACAATGAGCAGTTCTTC. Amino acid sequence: CATSDYTGGTSYNEQFF.

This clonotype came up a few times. This CDR3 is CASSVTSVYYNFQETQYF. Here the CDR3 DNA reads TGTGCCAGCAGCGTGACTAGCGTATACTACAACTTCCAAGAGACCCAGTACTTC. The chain carries TRBV9 and TRBJ2-5; 8 bases align to TRBD2. The CDR3 spans 18 residues. Germline V CDR1 and CDR2: SGDLS, YYNGEE. Trimming removed 2 bases from V and 1 base from J; junction bases left unmatched: 13. Using reference TRBV9 and TRBJ2-5 for the parts outside the CDR3, the full variable domain is DSGVTQTPKHLITATGQRVTLRCSPRSGDLSVYWYQQSLDQGLQFLIQYYNGEERAKGNILERFSAQQFPDLHSELNLSSLELGDSALYFCASSVTSVYYNFQETQYFGPGTRLLVL.

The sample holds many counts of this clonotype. CDR3 in amino acids: CASSAERDSGYTF. CDR3 DNA sequence: TGTGCCAGCAGTGCTGAGAGGGATTCTGGCTACACCTTC. This chain uses TRBV2 with TRBJ1-2; D not certain. Germline lookup yields CDR1 SNHLY and CDR2 FYNNEI. This CDR3 region has 13 residues. Trimming removed 4 bases at V and 7 bases at J, with 13 bases between.

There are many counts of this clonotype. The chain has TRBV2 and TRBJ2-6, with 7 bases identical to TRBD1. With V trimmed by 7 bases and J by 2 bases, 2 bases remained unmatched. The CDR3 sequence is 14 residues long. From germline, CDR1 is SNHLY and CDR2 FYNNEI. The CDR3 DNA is TGTGCCAGCAAGGGACAGCCTGGGGCCAACGTCCTGACTTTC. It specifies CASKGQPGANVLTF.

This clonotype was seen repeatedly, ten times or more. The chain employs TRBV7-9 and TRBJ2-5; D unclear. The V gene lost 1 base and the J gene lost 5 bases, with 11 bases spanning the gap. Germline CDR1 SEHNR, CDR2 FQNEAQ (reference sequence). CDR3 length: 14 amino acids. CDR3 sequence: CASSLVWMWETQYF. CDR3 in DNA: TGTGCCAGCAGCTTAGTCTGGATGTGGGAGACCCAGTACTTC.

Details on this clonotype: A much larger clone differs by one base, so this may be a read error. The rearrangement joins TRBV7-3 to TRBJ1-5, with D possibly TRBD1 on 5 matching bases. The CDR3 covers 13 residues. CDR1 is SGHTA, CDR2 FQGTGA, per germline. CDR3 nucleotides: TGTGACAGCAGCGGGGGTGGTTTTCAGCCCCAGCATTTT. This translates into CDSSGGGFQPQHF.

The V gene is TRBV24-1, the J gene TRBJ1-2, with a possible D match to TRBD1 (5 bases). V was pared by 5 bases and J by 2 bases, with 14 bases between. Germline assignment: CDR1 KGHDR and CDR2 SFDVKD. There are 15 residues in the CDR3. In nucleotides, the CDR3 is TGTGCCACCAGTGCTCCTCAGACAGCGAACTATGGCTACACCTTC. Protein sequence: CATSAPQTANYGYTF.

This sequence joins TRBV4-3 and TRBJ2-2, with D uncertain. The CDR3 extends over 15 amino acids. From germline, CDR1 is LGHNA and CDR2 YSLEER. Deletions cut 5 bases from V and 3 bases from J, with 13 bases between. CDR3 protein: CASSLVPPDTGELFF. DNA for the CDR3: TGCGCCAGCAGCTTGGTTCCACCAGACACCGGGGAGCTGTTTTTT.

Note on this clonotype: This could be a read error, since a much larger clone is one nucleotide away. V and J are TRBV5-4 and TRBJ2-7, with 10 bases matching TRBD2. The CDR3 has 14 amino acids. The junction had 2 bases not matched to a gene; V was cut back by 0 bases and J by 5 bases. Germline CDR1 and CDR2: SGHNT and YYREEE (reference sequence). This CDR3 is CASSLVGTSDEQYF. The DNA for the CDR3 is TGTGCCAGCAGCTTGGTTGGGACTAGCGACGAGCAGTACTTC.

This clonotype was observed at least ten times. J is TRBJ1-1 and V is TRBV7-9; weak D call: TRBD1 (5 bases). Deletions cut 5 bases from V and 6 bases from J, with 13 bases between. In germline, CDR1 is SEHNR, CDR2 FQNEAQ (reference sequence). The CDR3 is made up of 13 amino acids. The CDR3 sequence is CASSPVPGAEAFF. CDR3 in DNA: TGTGCCAGCAGCCCAGTCCCGGGGGCTGAAGCTTTCTTT.

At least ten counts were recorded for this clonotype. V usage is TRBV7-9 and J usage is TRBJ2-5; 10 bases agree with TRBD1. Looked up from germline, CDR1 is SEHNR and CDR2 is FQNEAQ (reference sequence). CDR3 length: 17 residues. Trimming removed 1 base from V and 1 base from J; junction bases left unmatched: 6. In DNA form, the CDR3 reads TGTGCCAGCAGCTTAGTGGGGGACAGGGGCTTCCAAGAGACCCAGTACTTC. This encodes CASSLVGDRGFQETQYF.

The CDR3 sequence: CASREIAPNYGYTF. CDR3 in DNA: TGCGCCAGCAGAGAAATCGCACCTAACTATGGCTACACCTTC. The rearrangement joins TRBV5-1 to TRBJ1-2; no clear D gene. The CDR3 has 14 residues. V gave up 5 bases and J gave up 0 bases, with 11 bases separating them. Germline loops: CDR1 SGHRS, CDR2 YFSETQ.

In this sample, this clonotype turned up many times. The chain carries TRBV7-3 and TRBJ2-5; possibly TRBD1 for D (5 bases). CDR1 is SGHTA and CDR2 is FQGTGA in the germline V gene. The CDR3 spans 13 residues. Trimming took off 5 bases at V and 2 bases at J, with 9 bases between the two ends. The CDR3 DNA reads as TGTGCCAGCAGCCCGACAGTACAAGAGACCCAGTACTTC. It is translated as CASSPTVQETQYF.

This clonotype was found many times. In nucleotides, the CDR3 is TGCAGTGCTAGCCGGGACAGGGCCAATCAGCCCCAGCATTTT. Translation gives CSASRDRANQPQHF. The V call is TRBV20-1, the J call TRBJ1-5; 9 bases are a match to TRBD1. J lost 3 bases, V lost 3 bases, and 3 bases had no gene match. From germline, CDR1 is DFQATT and CDR2 SNEGSKA (reference sequence). The CDR3 has 14 amino acids.

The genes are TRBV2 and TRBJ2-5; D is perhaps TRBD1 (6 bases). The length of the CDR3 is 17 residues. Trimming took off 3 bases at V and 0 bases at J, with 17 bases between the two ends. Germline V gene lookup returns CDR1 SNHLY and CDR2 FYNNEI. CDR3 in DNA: TGTGCCAGCAGTGAGACCAGGGGTTCCTCGTACCAAGAGACCCAGTACTTC. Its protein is CASSETRGSSYQETQYF.

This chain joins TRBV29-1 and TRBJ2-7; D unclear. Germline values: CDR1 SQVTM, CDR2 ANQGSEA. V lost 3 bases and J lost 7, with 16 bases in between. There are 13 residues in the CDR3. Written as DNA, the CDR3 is TGCAGCGTTGATGGTCCGCAGTACAATGAGCAGTACTTC. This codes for CSVDGPQYNEQYF.